The TCR beta chain described here comes from a study of cytomegalovirus exposure and HLA in healthy donors. The PCR contained 60 Vbeta and 13 Jbeta primers. Clones were read by immunoSEQ multiplex PCR, and TCRdb kept only the in-frame ones, dropping some. The sample has around 200,000 clones; 60% to 80% are singletons. Note on this clone: The antigen is not known.

Germline CDR1 and CDR2: SEHNR and FQNEAQ (reference sequence). This CDR3 comprises 15 residues. Trimming left V 0 bases short and J 6 bases short, with 15 bases between. Study-wide results and limits: The study listed some 160 cytomegalovirus-associated TCR beta chains. HLA restriction was apparent for most CMV-associated TCR beta chains in a later analysis. Clonal expansion, a later analysis showed, was greater in HLA-associated TCR beta chains than in equally common others.

The clonotype was recovered from a female donor in good health and CMV-seronegative. The sequenced sample was PBMCs. The rearrangement links TRBV7-9 to TRBJ2-7, with a tentative D call TRBD2 (7 bases). The CDR3 DNA reads as TGTGCCAGCAGCTTAGCGGGGGGGCGCGTGAGCGAGCAGTACTTC. Residues: CASSLAGGRVSEQYF.